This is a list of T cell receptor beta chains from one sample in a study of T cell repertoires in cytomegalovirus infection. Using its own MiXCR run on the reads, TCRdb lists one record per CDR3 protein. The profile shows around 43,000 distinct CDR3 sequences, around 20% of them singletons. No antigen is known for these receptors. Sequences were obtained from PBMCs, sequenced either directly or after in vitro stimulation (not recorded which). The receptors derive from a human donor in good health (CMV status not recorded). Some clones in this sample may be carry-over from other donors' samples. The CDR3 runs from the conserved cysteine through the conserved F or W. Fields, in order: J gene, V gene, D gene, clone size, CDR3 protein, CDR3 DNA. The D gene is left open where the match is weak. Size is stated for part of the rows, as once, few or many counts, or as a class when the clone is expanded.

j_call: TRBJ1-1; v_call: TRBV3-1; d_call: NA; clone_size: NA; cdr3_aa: CASSQETEAFF; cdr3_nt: TGTGCCAGCAGCCAAGAAACTGAAGCTTTCTTT
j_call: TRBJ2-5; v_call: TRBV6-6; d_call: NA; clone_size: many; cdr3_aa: CASSHTTFPVETQYF; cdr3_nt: TGTGCCAGCAGCCACACCACTTTTCCTGTGGAGACCCAGTACTTC
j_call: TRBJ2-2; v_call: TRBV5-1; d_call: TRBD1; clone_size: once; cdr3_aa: CASSLGTGLTGELFF; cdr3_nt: TGCGCCAGCAGCTTGGGGACAGGCTTAACCGGGGAGCTGTTTTTT
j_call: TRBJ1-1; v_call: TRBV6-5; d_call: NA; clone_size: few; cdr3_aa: CASSYNPDTEAFF; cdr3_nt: TGTGCCAGCAGTTACAACCCGGACACTGAAGCTTTCTTT
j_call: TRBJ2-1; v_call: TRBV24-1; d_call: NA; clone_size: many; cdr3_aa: CATSDRSSYNEQFF; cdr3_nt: TGTGCCACCAGTGATAGGAGCAGTTACAATGAGCAGTTCTTC
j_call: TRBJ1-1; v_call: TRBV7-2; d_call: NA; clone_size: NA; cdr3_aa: CASIPRVSNTEAFF; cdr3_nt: TGTGCCAGCATCCCCCGGGTCTCTAACACTGAAGCTTTCTTT
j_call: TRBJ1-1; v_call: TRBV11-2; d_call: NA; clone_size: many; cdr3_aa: CASSSGSRWDEAFF; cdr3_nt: TGTGCCAGCAGCAGCGGGAGCCGGTGGGATGAAGCTTTCTTT
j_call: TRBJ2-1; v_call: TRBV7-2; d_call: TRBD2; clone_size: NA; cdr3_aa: CASSLGAGVYNEQFF; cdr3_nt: TGTGCCAGCAGCTTAGGAGCGGGAGTCTACAATGAGCAGTTCTTC
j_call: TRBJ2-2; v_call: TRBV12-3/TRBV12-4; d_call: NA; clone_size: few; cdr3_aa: CASSLRGSGELFF; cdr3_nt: TGTGCCAGCAGTTTACGGGGTTCGGGGGAGCTGTTTTTT
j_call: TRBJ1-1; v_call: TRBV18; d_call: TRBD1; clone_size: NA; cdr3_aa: CASSPDRGTEAFF; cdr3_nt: TGTGCCAGCTCACCAGACAGGGGCACTGAAGCTTTCTTT
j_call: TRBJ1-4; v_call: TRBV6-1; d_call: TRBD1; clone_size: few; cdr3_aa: CASSKGQGRFEKLFF; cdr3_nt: TGTGCCAGCAGTAAAGGACAGGGGCGTTTTGAAAAACTGTTTTTT
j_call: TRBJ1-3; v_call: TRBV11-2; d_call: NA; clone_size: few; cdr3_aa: CASSLDQAFSGNTIYF; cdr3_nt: TGTGCCAGCAGCTTAGATCAGGCCTTCTCTGGAAACACCATATATTTT
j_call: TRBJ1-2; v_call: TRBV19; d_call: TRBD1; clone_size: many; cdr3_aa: CASTDRGSGYGYTF; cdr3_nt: TGTGCCAGTACCGACAGGGGAAGTGGCTATGGCTACACCTTC
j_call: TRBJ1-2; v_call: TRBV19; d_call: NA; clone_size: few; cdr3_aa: CASTIEHGPQGYTF; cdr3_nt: TGTGCCAGTACGATAGAGCATGGTCCTCAGGGCTACACCTTC
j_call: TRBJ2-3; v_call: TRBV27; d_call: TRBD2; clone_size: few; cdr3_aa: CASSFGRGTDTQYF; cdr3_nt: TGTGCCAGCAGTTTTGGGAGGGGCACAGATACGCAGTATTTT
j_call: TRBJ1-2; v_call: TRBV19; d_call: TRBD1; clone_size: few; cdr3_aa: CASSMTGNYGYTF; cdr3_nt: TGTGCCAGTAGTATGACAGGGAACTATGGCTACACCTTC
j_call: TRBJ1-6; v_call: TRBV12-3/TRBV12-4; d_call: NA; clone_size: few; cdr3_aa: CASSFGGGESPLHF; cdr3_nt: TGTGCCAGCAGTTTTGGTGGGGGGGAATCACCCCTCCACTTT
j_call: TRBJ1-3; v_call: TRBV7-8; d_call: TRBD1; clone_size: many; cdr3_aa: CASRPAPWTGSGNTIYF; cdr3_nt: TGTGCCAGCAGGCCAGCTCCTTGGACAGGCTCTGGAAACACCATATATTTT
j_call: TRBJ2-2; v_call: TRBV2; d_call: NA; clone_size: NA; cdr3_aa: CASRPQRNTGELFF; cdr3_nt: TGTGCCAGCAGGCCCCAGAGGAACACCGGGGAGCTGTTTTTT
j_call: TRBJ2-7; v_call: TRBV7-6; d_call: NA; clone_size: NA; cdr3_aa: CASSEGDPQIYDQYF; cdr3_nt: TGTGCCAGCAGCGAGGGGGACCCTCAGATTTACGACCAGTACTTC
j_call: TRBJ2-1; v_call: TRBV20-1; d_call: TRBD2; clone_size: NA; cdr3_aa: CSARAGLAGYNEQFF; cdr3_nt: TGCAGTGCTAGAGCGGGACTAGCGGGCTACAATGAGCAGTTCTTC
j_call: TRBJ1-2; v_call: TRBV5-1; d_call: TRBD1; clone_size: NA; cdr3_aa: CASGETGLDGYTF; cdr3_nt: TGCGCCAGCGGCGAGACAGGGTTAGATGGCTACACCTTC
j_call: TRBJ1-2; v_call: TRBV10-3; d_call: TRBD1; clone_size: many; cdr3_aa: CAIREGQGIHGYTF; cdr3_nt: TGTGCCATCAGAGAGGGACAGGGGATTCATGGCTACACCTTC
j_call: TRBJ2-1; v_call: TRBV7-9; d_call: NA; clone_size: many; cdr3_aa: CASNRGGPYNEQFF; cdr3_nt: TGTGCCAGCAACAGGGGGGGGCCCTACAATGAGCAGTTCTTC
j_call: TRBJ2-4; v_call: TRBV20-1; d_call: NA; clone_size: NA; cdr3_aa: CSAREGSIQYF; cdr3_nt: TGCAGTGCTAGGGAAGGGTCCATTCAGTACTTC
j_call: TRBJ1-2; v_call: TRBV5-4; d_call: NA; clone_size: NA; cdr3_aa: CASRTLRGAHGYTF; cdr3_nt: TGTGCCAGCAGGACATTGAGAGGGGCCCATGGCTACACCTTC
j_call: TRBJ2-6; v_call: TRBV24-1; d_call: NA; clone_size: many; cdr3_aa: CATADTTSGANVLTF; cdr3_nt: TGTGCCACCGCGGACACGACCTCTGGGGCCAACGTCCTGACTTTC
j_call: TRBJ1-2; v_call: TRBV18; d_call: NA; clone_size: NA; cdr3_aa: CASSPPTRNGYTF; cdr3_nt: TGTGCCAGCTCACCACCGACCAGGAATGGCTACACCTTC
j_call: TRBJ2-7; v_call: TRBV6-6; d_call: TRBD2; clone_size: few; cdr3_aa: CASSTSGDSYEQYF; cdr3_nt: TGTGCCAGCAGTACTAGCGGAGATTCCTACGAGCAGTACTTC
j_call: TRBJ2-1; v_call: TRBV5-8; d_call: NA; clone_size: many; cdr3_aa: CASSLWNEQFF; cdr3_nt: TGTGCCAGCAGCTTGTGGAATGAGCAGTTCTTC
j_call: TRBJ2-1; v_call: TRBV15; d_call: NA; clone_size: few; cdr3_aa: CATSREAISSYNEQFF; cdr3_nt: TGTGCCACCAGCAGAGAGGCGATCAGCTCCTACAATGAGCAGTTCTTC
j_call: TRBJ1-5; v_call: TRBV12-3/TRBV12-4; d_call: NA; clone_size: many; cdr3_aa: CASSSSYQPQHF; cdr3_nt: TGTGCCAGCAGCTCGAGTTATCAGCCCCAGCATTTT
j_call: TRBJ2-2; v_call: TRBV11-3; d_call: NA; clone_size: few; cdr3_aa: CASSSLANTGELFF; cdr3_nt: TGTGCCAGCAGCTCACTAGCAAACACCGGGGAGCTGTTTTTT
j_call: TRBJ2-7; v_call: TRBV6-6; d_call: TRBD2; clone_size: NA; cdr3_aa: CASSYSGLAGFYEQYF; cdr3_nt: TGTGCCAGCAGTTACAGTGGACTAGCGGGCTTCTACGAGCAGTACTTC
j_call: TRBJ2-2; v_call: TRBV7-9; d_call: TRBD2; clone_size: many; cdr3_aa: CASTTTEREHDGELFF; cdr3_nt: TGTGCCAGCACGACGACAGAGCGGGAGCACGACGGGGAGCTGTTTTTT
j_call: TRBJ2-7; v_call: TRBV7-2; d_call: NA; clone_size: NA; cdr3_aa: CASSLAPDYEQYF; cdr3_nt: TGTGCCAGCAGCTTAGCGCCCGACTACGAGCAGTACTTC
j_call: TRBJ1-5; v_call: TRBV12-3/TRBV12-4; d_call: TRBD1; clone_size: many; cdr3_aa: CASRDRENQPQHF; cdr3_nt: TGTGCCAGCCGGGACAGGGAAAATCAGCCCCAGCATTTT
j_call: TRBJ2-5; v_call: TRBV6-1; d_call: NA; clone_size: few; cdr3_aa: CASSEHFRTDETQYF; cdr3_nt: TGTGCCAGCAGTGAACACTTCAGGACGGACGAGACCCAGTACTTC
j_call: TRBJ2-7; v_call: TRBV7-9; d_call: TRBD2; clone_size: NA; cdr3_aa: CASSSSGTAYEQYF; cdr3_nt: TGTGCCAGCAGCTCGAGCGGGACGGCCTACGAGCAGTACTTC
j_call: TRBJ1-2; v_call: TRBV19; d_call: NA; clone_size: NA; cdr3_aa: CASSIGGPLSGYTF; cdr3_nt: TGTGCCAGTAGTATAGGCGGCCCACTCTCTGGCTACACCTTC
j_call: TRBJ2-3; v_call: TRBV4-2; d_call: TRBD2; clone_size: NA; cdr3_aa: CASSQGAGAAWDTQYF; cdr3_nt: TGTGCCAGCAGCCAGGGAGCGGGAGCGGCTTGGGATACGCAGTATTTT
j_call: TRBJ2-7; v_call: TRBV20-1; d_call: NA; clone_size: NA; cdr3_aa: CSASRGIKQYF; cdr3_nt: TGCAGTGCTAGTCGGGGGATCAAGCAGTACTTC
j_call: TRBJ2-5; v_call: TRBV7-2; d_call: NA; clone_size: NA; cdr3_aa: CASSPYSAGGRETQYF; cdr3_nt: TGTGCCAGCAGCCCGTACTCCGCCGGGGGGCGGGAGACCCAGTACTTC
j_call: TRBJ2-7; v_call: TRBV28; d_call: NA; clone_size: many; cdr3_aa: CASSPYGEQYF; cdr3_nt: TGTGCCAGCAGTCCCTATGGTGAGCAGTACTTC
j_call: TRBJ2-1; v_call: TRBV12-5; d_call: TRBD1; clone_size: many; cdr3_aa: CASGLGTVPYLGEQFF; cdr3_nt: TGTGCTAGTGGCCTCGGGACAGTACCCTATCTAGGGGAGCAGTTCTTC
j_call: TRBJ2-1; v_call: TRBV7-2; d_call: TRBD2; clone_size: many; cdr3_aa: CASSLPSGYNEQFF; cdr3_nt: TGTGCCAGCAGCTTACCTAGCGGATACAATGAGCAGTTCTTC
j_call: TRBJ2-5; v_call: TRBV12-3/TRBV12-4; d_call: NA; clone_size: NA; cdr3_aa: CASSFFTTAMDQYF; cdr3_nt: TGTGCCAGCAGTTTTTTCACAACTGCTATGGATCAGTACTTC
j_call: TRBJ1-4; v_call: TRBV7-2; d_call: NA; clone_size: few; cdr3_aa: CASSFAGNEKLFF; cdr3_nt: TGTGCCAGCAGCTTCGCAGGGAATGAAAAACTGTTTTTT